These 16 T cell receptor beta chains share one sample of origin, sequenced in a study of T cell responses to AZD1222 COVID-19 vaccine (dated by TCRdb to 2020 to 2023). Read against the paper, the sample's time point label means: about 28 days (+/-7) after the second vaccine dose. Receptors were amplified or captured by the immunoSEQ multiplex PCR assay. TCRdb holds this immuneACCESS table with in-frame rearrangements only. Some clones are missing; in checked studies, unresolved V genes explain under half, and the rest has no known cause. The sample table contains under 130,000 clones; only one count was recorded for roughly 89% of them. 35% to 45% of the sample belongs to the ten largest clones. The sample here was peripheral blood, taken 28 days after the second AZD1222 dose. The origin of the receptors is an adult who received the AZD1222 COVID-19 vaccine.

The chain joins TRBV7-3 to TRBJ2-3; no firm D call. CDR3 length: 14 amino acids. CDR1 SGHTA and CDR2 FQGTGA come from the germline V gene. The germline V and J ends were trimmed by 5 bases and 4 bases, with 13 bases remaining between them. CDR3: CASSPRQWADTQYF. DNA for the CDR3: TGTGCCAGCAGCCCTCGTCAGTGGGCAGATACGCAGTATTTT.

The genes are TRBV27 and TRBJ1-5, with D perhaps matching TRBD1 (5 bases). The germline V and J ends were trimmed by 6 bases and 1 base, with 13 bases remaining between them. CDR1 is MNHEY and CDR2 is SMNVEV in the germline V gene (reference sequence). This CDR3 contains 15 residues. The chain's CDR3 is CASRQGTESNQPQHF. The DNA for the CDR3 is TGTGCCAGCAGACAAGGGACGGAAAGCAATCAGCCCCAGCATTTT.

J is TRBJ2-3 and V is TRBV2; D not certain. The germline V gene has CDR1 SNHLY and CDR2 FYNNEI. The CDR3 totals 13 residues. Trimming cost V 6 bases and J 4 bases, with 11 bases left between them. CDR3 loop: CASSVLWADTQYF. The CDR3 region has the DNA TGTGCCAGCAGCGTGCTATGGGCAGATACGCAGTATTTT.

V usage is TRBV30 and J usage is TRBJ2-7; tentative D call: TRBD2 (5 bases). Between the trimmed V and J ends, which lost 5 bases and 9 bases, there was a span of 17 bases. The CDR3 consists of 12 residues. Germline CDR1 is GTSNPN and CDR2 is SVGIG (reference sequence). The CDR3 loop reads CAWAGVSVGQYF. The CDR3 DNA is TGTGCCTGGGCCGGGGTCTCGGTCGGGCAGTACTTC.

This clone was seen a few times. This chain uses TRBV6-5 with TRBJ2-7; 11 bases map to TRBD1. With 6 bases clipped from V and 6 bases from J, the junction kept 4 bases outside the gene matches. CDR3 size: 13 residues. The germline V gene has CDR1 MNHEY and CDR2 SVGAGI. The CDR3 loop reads CASSPGTGGEQYF. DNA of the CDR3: TGTGCCAGCAGCCCCGGGACAGGGGGCGAGCAGTACTTC.

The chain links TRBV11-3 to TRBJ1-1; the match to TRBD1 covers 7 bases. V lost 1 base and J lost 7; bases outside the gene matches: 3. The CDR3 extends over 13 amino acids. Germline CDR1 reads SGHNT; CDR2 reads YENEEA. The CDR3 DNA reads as TGTGCCAGCAGCTTAGGGACAGGCCTTGAAGCTTTCTTT. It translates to CASSLGTGLEAFF.

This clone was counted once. The CDR3 sequence: CASSQVGRNTEAFF. DNA for the CDR3: TGTGCCAGCAGCCAAGTTGGGAGGAACACTGAAGCTTTCTTT. The chain links TRBV3-1 (or the pseudogene TRBV3-2) to TRBJ1-1; D ambiguous. Trimming cost V 1 base and J 1 base, with 7 bases left between them. Germline CDR1 and CDR2: LGHDT and YNNKEL (reference sequence). CDR3 length: 14 amino acids.

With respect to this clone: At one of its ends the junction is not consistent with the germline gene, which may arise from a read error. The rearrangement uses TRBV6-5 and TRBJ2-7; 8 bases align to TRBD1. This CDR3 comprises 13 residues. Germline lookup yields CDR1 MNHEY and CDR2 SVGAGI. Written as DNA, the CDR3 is TGTGCCAGCAGACAGGGGGAATCCTCCGAGCAGTACTTC. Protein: CASRQGESSEQYF.

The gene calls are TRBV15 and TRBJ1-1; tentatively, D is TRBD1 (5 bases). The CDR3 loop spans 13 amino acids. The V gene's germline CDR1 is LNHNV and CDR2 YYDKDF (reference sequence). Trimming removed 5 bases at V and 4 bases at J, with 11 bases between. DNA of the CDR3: TGTGCCACCAGCCCCAGACAGCTCACTGAAGCTTTCTTT. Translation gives CATSPRQLTEAFF. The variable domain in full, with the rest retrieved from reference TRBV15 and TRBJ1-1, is DAMVIQNPRYQVTQFGKPVTLSCSQTLNHNVMYWYQQKSSQAPKLLFHYYDKDFNNEADTPDNFQSRRPNTSFCFLDIRSPGLGDTAMYLCATSPRQLTEAFFGQGTRLTVV.

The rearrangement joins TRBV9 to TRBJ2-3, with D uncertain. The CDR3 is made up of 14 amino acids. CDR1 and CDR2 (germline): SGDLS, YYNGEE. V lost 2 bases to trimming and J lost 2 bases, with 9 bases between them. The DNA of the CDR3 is TGTGCCAGCAGCGTGGCTGAACTCACAGATACGCAGTATTTT. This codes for CASSVAELTDTQYF.

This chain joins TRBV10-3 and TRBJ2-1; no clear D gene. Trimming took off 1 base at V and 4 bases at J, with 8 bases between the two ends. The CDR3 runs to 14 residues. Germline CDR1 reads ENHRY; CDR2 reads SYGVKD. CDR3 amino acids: CAISELAAYNEQFF. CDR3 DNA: TGTGCCATCAGTGAGTTGGCGGCTTACAATGAGCAGTTCTTC.

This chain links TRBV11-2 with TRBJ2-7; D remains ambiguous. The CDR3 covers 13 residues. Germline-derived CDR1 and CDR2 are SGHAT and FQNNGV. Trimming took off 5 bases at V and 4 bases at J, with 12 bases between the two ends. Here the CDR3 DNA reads TGTGCCAGCAGCCCCAGGTTCTCTTACGAGCAGTACTTC. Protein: CASSPRFSYEQYF.

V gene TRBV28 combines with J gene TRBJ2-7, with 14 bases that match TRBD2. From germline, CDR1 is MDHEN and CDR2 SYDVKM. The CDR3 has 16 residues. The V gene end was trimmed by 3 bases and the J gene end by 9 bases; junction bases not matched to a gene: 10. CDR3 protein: CASSFRLAGGTNGQYF. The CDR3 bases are TGTGCCAGCAGTTTCAGACTAGCGGGAGGGACTAATGGGCAGTACTTC.

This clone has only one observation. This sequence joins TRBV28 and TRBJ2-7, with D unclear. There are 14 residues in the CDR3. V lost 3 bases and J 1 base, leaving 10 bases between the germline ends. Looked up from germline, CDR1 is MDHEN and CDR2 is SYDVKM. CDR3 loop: CASSLASGSYEQYF. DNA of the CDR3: TGTGCCAGCAGTTTGGCATCCGGGTCCTACGAGCAGTACTTC. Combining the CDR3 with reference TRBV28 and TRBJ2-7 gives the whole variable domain DVKVTQSSRYLVKRTGEKVFLECVQDMDHENMFWYRQDPGLGLRLIYFSYDVKMKEKGDIPEGYSVSREKKERFSLILESASTNQTSMYLCASSLASGSYEQYFGPGTRLTVT.

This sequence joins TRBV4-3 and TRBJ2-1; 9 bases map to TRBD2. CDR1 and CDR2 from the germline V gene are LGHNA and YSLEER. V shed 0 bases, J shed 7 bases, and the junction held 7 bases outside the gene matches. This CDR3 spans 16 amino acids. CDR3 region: CASSQDGASGTNEQFF. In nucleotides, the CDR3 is TGCGCCAGCAGCCAAGATGGCGCTAGCGGGACTAATGAGCAGTTCTTC.

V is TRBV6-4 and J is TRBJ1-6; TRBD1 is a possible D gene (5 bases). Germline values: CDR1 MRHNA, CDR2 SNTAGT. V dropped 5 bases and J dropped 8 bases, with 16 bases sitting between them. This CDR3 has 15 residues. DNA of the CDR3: TGTGCCAGCAGTACCGGACCCGGAGGGGATTCACCCCTCCACTTT. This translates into CASSTGPGGDSPLHF.